The 10 T cell receptor beta chains below come from one sample, sequenced in a study of identical twins. MiXCR, run by TCRdb on the 5' RACE reads, gives a single entry per CDR3 protein. The table shows roughly 1.6 million distinct CDR3 sequences, with about 31% occurring only once. Sequencing was carried out using cord blood. The receptor set was obtained from a newborn girl in good health.

This clonotype has more than one count but fewer than ten. V gene TRBV18 combines with J gene TRBJ2-3; tentative D call: TRBD1 (6 bases). Germline CDR1 reads KGHSH; CDR2 reads LQKENI. The CDR3 sequence is 15 residues long. Trimming pared 2 bases from V and 6 bases from J, leaving 15 bases between. CDR3 region: CASSPNAPTGDTQYF. In nucleotides, the CDR3 is TGTGCCAGCTCACCAAATGCCCCAACAGGGGATACGCAGTATTTT.

The table lists this clonotype with a few counts. The rearrangement uses TRBV3-1 and TRBJ2-4; weak D call: TRBD1 (5 bases). V lost 8 bases and J 0 bases, leaving 11 bases between the germline ends. In germline, CDR1 is LGHDT, CDR2 YNNKEL (reference sequence). This CDR3 region has 14 residues. CDR3 DNA sequence: TGTGCCAGCTCACCACAGGTAGCCAAAAACATTCAGTACTTC. It is translated as CASSPQVAKNIQYF. The complete variable domain, with remaining parts taken from reference TRBV3-1 and TRBJ2-4, reads DTAVSQTPKYLVTQMGNDKSIKCEQNLGHDTMYWYKQDSKKFLKIMFSYNNKELIINETVPNRFSPKSPDKAHLNLHINSLELGDSAVYFCASSPQVAKNIQYFGAGTRLSVL.

This clonotype was detected a few times. J is TRBJ2-5 and V is TRBV7-2; 15 nucleotides line up with TRBD2. The V gene end was trimmed by 1 base and the J gene end by 11 bases; junction bases not matched to a gene: 17. The germline gives CDR1 SGHTA, CDR2 FQGNSA. CDR3 length: 19 residues. Written as DNA, the CDR3 is TGTGCCAGCAGCTTAGGTTCCCCGGGACTAGCGGGAGGACACAATGAGCAGTACTTC. Protein: CASSLGSPGLAGGHNEQYF.

This chain uses TRBV6-2 or TRBV6-3 with TRBJ1-1, with D uncertain. This CDR3 has 15 amino acids. The germline CDR1 and CDR2 sequences are MNHEY and SVGEGT. The V end lost 0 bases, the J end lost 10 bases, and 18 bases lay between the germline ends. The CDR3 sequence: CASSYSSPLLQGAFF. In DNA, the CDR3 is TGTGCCAGCAGTTACTCGAGTCCGCTATTACAAGGAGCTTTCTTT.

The genes are TRBV19 and TRBJ2-2, with 9 bases fitting TRBD1. The germline CDR1 and CDR2 sequences are LNHDA and SQIVND (reference sequence). The CDR3 covers 16 residues. V shed 3 bases and J 5 bases; nucleotides not matched to a gene: 7. The CDR3 DNA reads TGTGCCAGTAGTATTTACAGGGGGCGAGGAACCGGGGAGCTGTTTTTT. It encodes CASSIYRGRGTGELFF.

The chain links TRBV27 to TRBJ2-1, with D perhaps assigned TRBD1 or TRBD2 (6 bases each). The end of the DNA fits TRBJ2-7 better, so the J call may be wrong. The CDR3 spans 15 residues. Looked up from germline, CDR1 is MNHEY and CDR2 is SMNVEV (reference sequence). CDR3 loop: CASTRGQSSYNEQYF. CDR3 nucleotide sequence: TGTGCCAGCACCCGGGGGCAAAGCTCCTACAATGAGCAGTACTTC.

The CDR3 bases are TGCAGTGCTAGAGATCGCCTCCCAGCCTCTGGGGCCAACGTCCTGACTTTC. This gives the protein CSARDRLPASGANVLTF. J is TRBJ2-6 and V is TRBV20-1, with D hard to call. V was clipped by 0 bases and J by 0 bases, with 12 bases between them. The CDR3 contains 17 residues. Germline lookup yields CDR1 DFQATT and CDR2 SNEGSKA (reference sequence).

This clonotype was picked up a small number of times. The rearrangement joins TRBV20-1 to TRBJ2-3, with 8 bases that match TRBD1. Germline trimming cut 5 bases from V and 0 bases from J; bases unmatched to any gene: 4. The CDR3 consists of 14 residues. Looked up from germline, CDR1 is DFQATT and CDR2 is SNEGSKA (reference sequence). DNA of the CDR3: TGCAGTGCTTACAGGGGGTTTAGCACAGATACGCAGTATTTT. Protein product: CSAYRGFSTDTQYF.

This clonotype was counted between two and nine times. The chain couples TRBV4-1 to TRBJ2-1; 8 nucleotides line up with TRBD2. The CDR3 runs to 12 residues. V gave up 3 bases and J gave up 14 bases; unmatched junction bases: 6. Germline lookup yields CDR1 MGHRA and CDR2 YSYEKL. The CDR3 nucleotides read TGCGCCAGCAGCCAGCACCGGGGGGGAAAGTTCTTC. Amino acid sequence: CASSQHRGGKFF.

This clonotype has more than one count but fewer than ten. The chain recombines TRBV20-1 with TRBJ2-7, with TRBD2 identical over 10 bases. Germline trimming cut 3 bases from V and 4 bases from J; bases unmatched to any gene: 6. The CDR3 totals 14 residues. The germline V gene has CDR1 DFQATT and CDR2 SNEGSKA (reference sequence). CDR3 amino acids: CSASGISGRYEQYF. The CDR3 coding sequence is TGCAGTGCTAGCGGGATTAGCGGGAGGTACGAGCAGTACTTC.